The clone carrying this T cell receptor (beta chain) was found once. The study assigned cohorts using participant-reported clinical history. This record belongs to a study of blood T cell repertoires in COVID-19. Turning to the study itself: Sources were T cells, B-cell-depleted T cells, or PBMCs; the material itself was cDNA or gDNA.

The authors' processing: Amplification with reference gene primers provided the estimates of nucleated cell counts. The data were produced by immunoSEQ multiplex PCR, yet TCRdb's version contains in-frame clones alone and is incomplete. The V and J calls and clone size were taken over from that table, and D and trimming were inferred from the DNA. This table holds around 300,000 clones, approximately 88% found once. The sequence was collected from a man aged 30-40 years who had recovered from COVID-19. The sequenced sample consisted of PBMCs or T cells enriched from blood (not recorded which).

This chain's CDR3 is CASSYRLGQYTDTQYF. CDR3 sequence (DNA): TGTGCCAGCAGTTACAGGCTGGGACAGTACACAGATACGCAGTATTTT. The chain carries TRBV6-5 and TRBJ2-3; the match to TRBD1 covers 7 bases. Germline CDR1 reads MNHEY; CDR2 reads SVGAGI. The CDR3 covers 16 residues. The V gene end was trimmed by 2 bases and the J gene end by 2 bases; junction bases not matched to a gene: 7.